The present entry profiles one T cell receptor beta chain with its context. Trimming removed 0 bases from V and 10 bases from J, with 7 bases in between. There are 11 residues in the CDR3. Germline assignment: CDR1 SGHRS and CDR2 YFSETQ. Authors' data handling: Reference gene primers were amplified, and this amplification served to estimate nucleated cell counts. Data came from immunoSEQ multiplex PCR; TCRdb stores just in-frame clones and leaves some out. The V and J calls and the clone size are those of that table, but D and trimming were determined from the DNA. This sample has approximately 440,000 clones, with around 90% found just once. This specimen comes from a study of blood T cell repertoires in COVID-19. Looking at the study overall: In each case, the material was cDNA or gDNA derived from T cells, B-cell-depleted T cells, or PBMCs.

This TCR was sampled from a man aged 18 to 35 who had recovered from COVID-19. The rearrangement links TRBV5-1 to TRBJ1-2; D is undetermined. Sequencing was performed on PBMCs or T cells enriched from blood (not recorded which). The CDR3 spells CASSLDGLYTF. CDR3 DNA sequence: TGCGCCAGCAGCTTGGATGGCCTCTACACCTTC. The variable domain in full, completed from reference TRBV5-1 and TRBJ1-2, reads KAGVTQTPRYLIKTRGQQVTLSCSPISGHRSVSWYQQTPGQGLQFLFEYFSETQRNKGNFPGRFSGRQFSNSRSEMNVSTLELGDSALYLCASSLDGLYTFGSGTRLTVV.